This record looks at one T cell receptor (beta chain) sequence and its context. This sample is part of a study of radiation and T cells in renal cell carcinoma. Sequencing was performed with immunoSEQ multiplex PCR; in TCRdb, only in-frame clones are kept and a portion is missing. The sample records about 140,000 clones, roughly 83% being singletons. Sample time point: baseline pretreatment blood. This sample's treatment: 15 Gy SBRT to primary tumor, nephrectomy 4 weeks later. In germline, CDR1 is MNHNY, CDR2 SVGAGI (reference sequence). V lost 4 bases to trimming and J lost 2 bases; unmatched junction nucleotides: 7. There are 15 residues in the CDR3.

This chain links TRBV6-6 with TRBJ2-5, with TRBD1 matching over 7 bases. The sequence was obtained from a woman in her forties or fifties with renal cell carcinoma. Material: blood, obtained from a patient whose treatment included radiotherapy and nephrectomy. In DNA, the CDR3 is TGTGCCAGCAGTTTCCCCGCGACAGGGCAAGAGACCCAGTACTTC. This translates into CASSFPATGQETQYF.